The TCR beta chain under discussion was sequenced for a study of beta chain features in type 1 diabetes. A few counts support this clone. Germline lookup yields CDR1 SGHTA and CDR2 FQGNSA. V lost 4 bases to trimming and J lost 2 bases, with 5 bases between them. The CDR3 is 13 amino acids. The authors reverse transcribed all of the isolated RNA, so sequencing captured expressed TCRB transcripts. Method: immunoSEQ multiplex PCR; TCRdb's copy keeps in-frame clones and lacks some. The sample yields 300,000 to 400,000 clones, over 9.5% seen once. The sequenced sample consisted of naive CD4+ T cells from blood. The clonotype originates from a young man in good health. The V gene is TRBV7-2, the J gene TRBJ2-2; no clear D. Here the CDR3 DNA reads TGTGCCAGCAGCTCCTATAACACCGGGGAGCTGTTTTTT. Encoded protein: CASSSYNTGELFF.